This T cell receptor beta chain was retrieved from a study of PD-L1 blockade in urothelial cancer. Study as a whole: Atezolizumab 1,200 mg was given intravenously every 3 weeks, starting 2014. The study recovered a median of around 150,000 T cells per blood sample. Overall study findings and caveats: Clones that were tumor-associated expanded more in the blood of durable-benefit patients at 3 weeks.

Produced via immunoSEQ multiplex PCR; TCRdb's table is partial and in-frame only. The profile shows fewer than 75,000 clones, 84% of them singletons. After removal of 7 bases from V and 7 bases from J, the junction contained 9 bases not matched to a gene. This CDR3 comprises 15 residues. Germline CDR1 and CDR2: SNHLY and FYNNEI. Remarks on this clone: Antigen specificity is unknown.

The sequence derives from a man aged 70 or older with urothelial cancer. The sequencing here drew on PBMCs, taken around atezolizumab (anti-PD-L1) treatment. The J gene is TRBJ2-7, the V gene TRBV2; 14 nucleotides line up with TRBD2. In DNA, the CDR3 is TGTGCCAGCACGGCCGGGACTAGCGGGAGACCTGAGCAGTACTTC. It codes for CASTAGTSGRPEQYF.